This T cell receptor beta chain was profiled in a study of T cells in Graves' hyperthyroidism and ophthalmopathy. As for the study in general: Peripheral blood samples were taken at initial diagnosis, prior to any treatment.

Patients with ophthalmopathy all had a Clinical Activity Score of at least 3, a NOSPECS grade of at least 4 and duration under 3 months. Exclusion of a patient resulted from uncontrolled infection, other autoimmune disease, pregnancy or lactation. This clonotype was counted many times. The antigen remains undetermined. Using RNA transcripts as the source, TCR beta CDR3 regions were amplified. When the TCR CDR3 underwent first-round RT-PCR, the HTBI primer set was used. TCRdb re-analysed the multiplex PCR reads in MiXCR, keeping a single row per CDR3 protein. The profile covers around 390,000 distinct CDR3 sequences, with more than 12% appearing a single time and less than 20% taken by the ten largest. Points from the study as a whole: Blood shared most expanded thyroid clonotypes above 0.001.

CDR1 and CDR2 (germline): SGHVS, FQNEAQ. V was clipped by 5 bases and J by 3 bases, with 16 bases between them. The CDR3 consists of 15 residues. The source of this sequence is a woman aged 25-40 years with Graves' ophthalmopathy. V gene TRBV7-8 combines with J gene TRBJ1-1; D call uncertain. Specimen: blood. CDR3 bases: TGTGCCAGCAGCGTGGAACTCCCTCGAGACACTGAAGCTTTCTTT. This sequence encodes CASSVELPRDTEAFF.